This T cell receptor beta chain was found in a study of CD4 T cells in relation to SARS-CoV-2 and coronaviruses. Whole-study context: Crossreactive spike epitopes shared across donors were mapped to their HLA restriction.

The CDR3 has 17 amino acids, counting both end residues. Assay used: immunoSEQ multiplex PCR; TCRdb lists only in-frame clones, some missing. The sample lists some 69,000 clones, about 94% occurring once. With regard to this clone: The limits of the CDR3 on the DNA are not certain, so only TCRdb's listed CDR3 is given.

Before the COVID-19 pandemic, during about 2011-2019, CD4+ T cells were taken from unexposed donors. Sequenced material: naive CD4+ T cells from PBMCs. Documented subset: naive CD4+ T cells isolated by negative enrichment. The TCR sequence derives from a human donor in good health. The chain links TRBV21-1 to TRBJ1-5; the D call TRBD1 from the table was never checked on the DNA. TRBV21-1 represents a pseudogene. CDR3 in amino acids: CASSNRRVATGNQPQHF.